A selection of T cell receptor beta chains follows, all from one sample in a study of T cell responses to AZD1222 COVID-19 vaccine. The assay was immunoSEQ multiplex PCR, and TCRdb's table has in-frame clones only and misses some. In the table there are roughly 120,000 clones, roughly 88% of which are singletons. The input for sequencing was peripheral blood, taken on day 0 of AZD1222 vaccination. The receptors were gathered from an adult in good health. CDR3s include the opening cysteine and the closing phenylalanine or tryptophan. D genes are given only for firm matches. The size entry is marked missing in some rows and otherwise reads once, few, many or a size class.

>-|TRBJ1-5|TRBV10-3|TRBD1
CAISESRTGGGDQPQHF
TGTGCCATCAGTGAGTCTAGGACAGGGGGCGGCGATCAGCCCCAGCATTTT
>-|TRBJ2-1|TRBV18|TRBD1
CASSPGTGPFNEQFF
TGTGCCAGCTCACCAGGGACAGGGCCGTTCAATGAGCAGTTCTTC
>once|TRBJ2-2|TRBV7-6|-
CASSLVVPGELFF
TGTGCCAGCAGCTTAGTAGTCCCGGGGGAGCTGTTTTTT
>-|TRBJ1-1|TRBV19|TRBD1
CASKDRDRATPLNTEAFF
TGTGCCAGTAAAGATCGGGACAGGGCAACCCCCCTGAACACTGAAGCTTTCTTT
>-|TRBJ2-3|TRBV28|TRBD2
CASHSGGRADTQYF
TGTGCCAGCCACAGCGGGGGACGCGCAGATACGCAGTATTTT
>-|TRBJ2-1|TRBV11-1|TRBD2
CASSLTSVSSYNEQFF
TGTGCCAGCAGCCTGACTAGCGTAAGCTCCTACAATGAGCAGTTCTTC
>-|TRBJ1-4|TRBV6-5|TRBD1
CASRLTGGTNEKLFF
TGTGCCAGCAGATTGACAGGGGGCACTAATGAAAAACTGTTTTTT
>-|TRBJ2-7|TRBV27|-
CASRPNRDNPWEQYF
TGTGCCAGCAGACCCAACCGGGACAACCCTTGGGAGCAGTACTTC
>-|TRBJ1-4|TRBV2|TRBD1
CASGGTDEKLFF
TGTGCCAGCGGGGGGACAGATGAAAAACTGTTTTTT
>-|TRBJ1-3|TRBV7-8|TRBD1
CASSLTGDGSGNTIYF
TGTGCCAGCAGCTTAACAGGGGACGGCTCTGGAAACACCATATATTTT
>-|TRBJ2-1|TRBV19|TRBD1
CASMGQGYNEQFF
TGTGCCAGTATGGGACAGGGGTACAATGAGCAGTTCTTC
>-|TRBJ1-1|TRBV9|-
CASSVGTRAGGTEAFF
TGTGCCAGCAGCGTAGGGACAAGGGCAGGAGGGACTGAAGCTTTCTTT
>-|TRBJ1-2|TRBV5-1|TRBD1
CASSWGRGPGNGYTF
TGCGCCAGCAGCTGGGGGAGGGGGCCGGGAAATGGCTACACCTTC
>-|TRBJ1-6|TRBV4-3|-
CASSQEVGTASPLHF
TGCGCCAGCAGCCAAGAAGTGGGGACCGCGTCACCCCTCCACTTT
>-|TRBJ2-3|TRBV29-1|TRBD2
CSVVGGGDTQYF
TGCAGCGTTGTAGGCGGGGGAGATACGCAGTATTTT
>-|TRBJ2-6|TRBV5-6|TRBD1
CASSWSGQGVAGANVLTF
TGTGCCAGCAGCTGGTCTGGACAGGGTGTGGCTGGGGCCAACGTCCTGACTTTC
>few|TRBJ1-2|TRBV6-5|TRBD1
CASRWDRNYGYTF
TGTGCCAGCAGATGGGACAGAAACTATGGCTACACCTTC
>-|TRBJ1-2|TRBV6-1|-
CASSEANTVLGYTF
TGTGCCAGCAGTGAAGCGAACACAGTCCTTGGCTACACCTTC
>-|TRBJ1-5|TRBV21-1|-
CASSKLRDRETRDQPQHF
TGTGCCAGCAGCAAACTCCGGGACAGGGAGACTCGCGATCAGCCCCAGCATTTT
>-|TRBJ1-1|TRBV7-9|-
CASSPTGNTEAFF
TGTGCCAGCAGCCCGACGGGGAACACTGAAGCTTTCTTT
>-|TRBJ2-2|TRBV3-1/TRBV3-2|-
CASSQLTQTGELFF
TGTGCCAGCAGCCAGCTCACCCAGACCGGGGAGCTGTTTTTT
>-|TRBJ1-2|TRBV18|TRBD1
CASSPRPGQGDYGYTF
TGTGCCAGCTCACCACGACCGGGACAGGGGGACTATGGCTACACCTTC